The entry below describes one T cell receptor beta chain. This sample was taken from a study of blood T cell repertoires in COVID-19. In the study overall: The samples span acute and convalescent COVID-19 from the United States, Italy and Spain.

Sequenced by immunoSEQ multiplex PCR; TCRdb stores in-frame clones only, minus some. The table lists approximately 250,000 clones, roughly 88% of them singletons. V was pared by 5 bases and J by 5 bases, with 5 bases of the junction left unmatched. This CDR3 spans 13 amino acids. Per the germline V gene, CDR1 is KGHSH and CDR2 is LQKENI. The sequenced sample was peripheral blood. The receptor was isolated from a woman of 80 years or more with COVID-19, enrolled during active disease. The chain carries TRBV18 and TRBJ1-1; 7 bases are shared with TRBD1. The CDR3 loop is CASSTGEGTEAFF. The DNA of the CDR3 is TGTGCCAGCTCAACAGGGGAAGGGACTGAAGCTTTCTTT. Full variable domain (missing parts from reference TRBV18 and TRBJ1-1): NAGVMQNPRHLVRRRGQEARLRCSPMKGHSHVYWYRQLPEEGLKFMVYLQKENIIDESGMPKERFSAEFPKEGPSILRIQQVVRGDSAAYFCASSTGEGTEAFFGQGTRLTVV.